The clone carrying this TCR beta chain was observed at least ten times. Its target is not known. The CDR3 regions of TCR beta were amplified from RNA transcripts. The TCR CDR3 was amplified in a first-round RT-PCR using the HTBI primer set. TCRdb fed the multiplex PCR reads into MiXCR, producing one record per CDR3 protein. This sample yields more than 550,000 distinct CDR3 sequences, of which 15% to 20% are seen a single time; around 16% belongs to the top ten. These data are taken from a study of T cells in Graves' hyperthyroidism and ophthalmopathy. Germline loops: CDR1 SGHAT, CDR2 FQNNGV. Trimming at V came to 5 bases and at J to 5 bases, leaving 7 bases not matched to a gene. The CDR3 has 16 residues. General observations from the study: Peripheral blood also featured most of the thyroid clonotypes expanded above 0.001.

Sequences were obtained from blood. This chain uses TRBV11-2 with TRBJ2-5; 14 positions match TRBD2. This TCR derives from a middle-aged man with Graves' hyperthyroidism. CDR3 amino acids: CASSLGLAGGWETQYF. Written as DNA, the CDR3 is TGTGCCAGCAGCCTCGGACTAGCGGGAGGTTGGGAGACCCAGTACTTC.